These 26 T cell receptor beta chains were sequenced from one sample in a study of control samples from healthy donors and cancer patients. The data were produced by immunoSEQ multiplex PCR, yet TCRdb's version contains in-frame clones alone and is incomplete. The table includes about 130,000 clones, about 95% detected once. Specimen: PBMCs. These receptors all stem from a man aged 55 to 70 with colorectal cancer.

The V call is TRBV9, the J call TRBJ1-1, with D unresolved. V was pared by 3 bases and J by 2 bases, with 8 bases between. The CDR3 loop spans 13 amino acids. Per the germline V gene, CDR1 is SGDLS and CDR2 is YYNGEE. The DNA for the CDR3 is TGTGCCAGCAGCGCCAACACCAACACTGAAGCTTTCTTT. Encoded protein: CASSANTNTEAFF.

The chain is built from TRBV30 and TRBJ2-2; TRBD2 agrees at 13 bases. V lost 1 base, J lost 2 bases, and 10 bases stayed unmatched. Germline lookup yields CDR1 GTSNPN and CDR2 SVGIG (reference sequence). The length of the CDR3 is 19 residues. The CDR3 coding sequence is TGTGCCTGGAGTGCTATAGGACTAGCGGGGGAGGGTAACACCGGGGAGCTGTTTTTT. Its protein is CAWSAIGLAGEGNTGELFF.

The rearrangement links TRBV11-2 to TRBJ2-5; TRBD2 agrees at 8 bases. Trimming at V came to 1 base and at J to 10 bases, leaving 14 bases not matched to a gene. Germline V CDR1 and CDR2: SGHAT, FQNNGV. This CDR3 spans 16 amino acids. DNA for the CDR3: TGTGCCAGCAGCTTAGGGAGGACTAGCACAAGAGAAGTCCAGTACTTC. This translates into CASSLGRTSTREVQYF.

This clone was recorded once. The chain links TRBV2 to TRBJ2-3; D possibly corresponds to TRBD1 (6 bases). The ends were cut back, 2 bases at V and 0 bases at J, with 15 bases in the middle. The germline gives CDR1 SNHLY, CDR2 FYNNEI. The CDR3 length is 17 residues. The CDR3 here is CASSERTVSPSTDTQYF. The CDR3 DNA sequence: TGTGCCAGCAGTGAACGGACAGTTTCTCCTAGCACAGATACGCAGTATTTT.

The rearrangement uses TRBV5-5 and TRBJ1-1; unclear D gene. This CDR3 has 14 residues. V lost 1 base and J 1 base, leaving 8 bases between the germline ends. In germline, CDR1 is SGHKS, CDR2 YYEKEE (reference sequence). The CDR3 protein is CASSLSGGNTEAFF. Here the CDR3 DNA reads TGTGCCAGCAGCTTGTCCGGCGGGAACACTGAAGCTTTCTTT.

The rearrangement links TRBV4-2 to TRBJ2-5, with 8 bases that match TRBD1. Germline V gene data show CDR1 as LGHNA and CDR2 as YNFKEQ. V dropped 5 bases and J dropped 0; count of bases not matched to a gene: 2. CDR3 size: 14 residues. The CDR3 nucleotides are TGTGCCAGCAGCACGACAGGGGACCAAGAGACCCAGTACTTC. Translated, it gives CASSTTGDQETQYF.

This clone has just one count. V is TRBV12-3 or TRBV12-4 and J is TRBJ1-2, with D possibly matching TRBD1 (6 bases). This CDR3 has 13 residues. V lost 3 bases and J lost 4, with 9 bases in between. The CDR3, as DNA: TGTGCCAGCAGTTTGCGCAGGGGCTATGGCTACACCTTC. The encoded protein is CASSLRRGYGYTF.

The chain employs TRBV28 and TRBJ1-5; 8 bases map to TRBD1. CDR1 and CDR2 from the germline V gene are MDHEN and SYDVKM. V dropped 5 bases and J dropped 2; count of bases not matched to a gene: 5. The length of the CDR3 is 15 residues. The CDR3 nucleotides read TGTGCCAGCAGTACCGGACAGGGAGGCAATCAGCCCCAGCATTTT. Its translation is CASSTGQGGNQPQHF. Complete variable domain (other parts from reference TRBV28 and TRBJ1-5): DVKVTQSSRYLVKRTGEKVFLECVQDMDHENMFWYRQDPGLGLRLIYFSYDVKMKEKGDIPEGYSVSREKKERFSLILESASTNQTSMYLCASSTGQGGNQPQHFGDGTRLSIL.

The chain employs TRBV4-1 and TRBJ1-1; TRBD1 aligns across 12 bases. Looked up from germline, CDR1 is MGHRA and CDR2 is YSYEKL. The CDR3 is made up of 18 amino acids. Trimming cost V 1 base and J 6 bases; bases outside gene matches: 12. CDR3 sequence reads: CASSQVRGQGANSAEAFF. The CDR3 DNA reads TGCGCCAGCAGCCAAGTTAGGGGACAGGGGGCGAATTCTGCTGAAGCTTTCTTT.

This clone is a singleton in its sample. The J gene is TRBJ2-7, the V gene TRBV11-2; no definite D call. The CDR3 length is 14 residues. Trimming shortened V by 6 bases and J by 0 bases, and 12 bases separated the two germline ends. Germline V gives CDR1 SGHAT, CDR2 FQNNGV. CDR3 amino acids: CASRQPGSSYEQYF. CDR3 nucleotide sequence: TGTGCCAGCAGGCAACCAGGTAGCTCCTACGAGCAGTACTTC.

This clone appeared a few times. This rearrangement joins TRBV9 to TRBJ2-2; 7 nucleotides agree with TRBD1. This CDR3 is built from 12 residues. CDR1 is SGDLS and CDR2 is YYNGEE in the germline V gene. The V gene end was trimmed by 4 bases and the J gene end by 9 bases; junction bases not matched to a gene: 3. The CDR3 is CASSIGGRELFF. In DNA, the CDR3 is TGTGCCAGCAGCATAGGGGGCCGGGAGCTGTTTTTT.

V is TRBV19 and J is TRBJ2-7, with 8 bases fitting TRBD2. The CDR3 contains 17 residues. The V and J ends lost 5 bases and 2 bases, in that order; junction bases with no gene match: 14. Germline lookup yields CDR1 LNHDA and CDR2 SQIVND (reference sequence). CDR3 nucleotide sequence: TGTGCCAGTAGTCCCCTCTCGGGGGGGCTGATAGCCTACGAGCAGTACTTC. Translating gives CASSPLSGGLIAYEQYF.

The rearrangement joins TRBV27 to TRBJ2-2, with 8 bases aligning to TRBD1. The CDR3 contains 16 residues. V trimming: 2 bases; J trimming: 1 base; junction bases outside the gene matches: 3. Looked up from germline, CDR1 is MNHEY and CDR2 is SMNVEV (reference sequence). The CDR3 DNA reads TGTGCCAGCAGTTTAATCGGGACAGGGAACACCGGGGAGCTGTTTTTT. It translates to CASSLIGTGNTGELFF.

The chain joins TRBV19 to TRBJ2-7; the D gene is possibly TRBD1 (5 bases). There are 16 residues in the CDR3. The V end was cut by 3 bases, the J end by 0 bases, with 15 bases between. From germline, CDR1 is LNHDA and CDR2 SQIVND (reference sequence). CDR3 nucleotide sequence: TGTGCCAGTAGTATCGACAGCGCTATCAGCTCCTACGAGCAGTACTTC. Residues: CASSIDSAISSYEQYF.

V is TRBV7-9 and J is TRBJ2-7; D gene uncertain. The V end lost 5 bases, the J end lost 5 bases, and 7 bases lay between the germline ends. The CDR3 contains 11 residues. CDR1 SEHNR and CDR2 FQNEAQ come from the germline V gene (reference sequence). The CDR3 reads CASSRRHEQYF. The CDR3 nucleotides read TGTGCCAGCAGCAGGCGACACGAGCAGTACTTC.

This sequence joins TRBV19 and TRBJ2-3, with unresolved D. The CDR3 length is 14 residues. Trimming cost V 2 bases and J 2 bases, with 8 bases left between them. The germline V gene has CDR1 LNHDA and CDR2 SQIVND (reference sequence). CDR3 nucleotide sequence: TGTGCCAGTAGTATACTGGCCTTCACAGATACGCAGTATTTT. It encodes CASSILAFTDTQYF.

J is TRBJ1-1 and V is TRBV7-9, with D possibly TRBD1 on 5 matching bases. Germline V gene sequence: CDR1 SEHNR, CDR2 FQNEAQ (reference sequence). V lost 2 bases and J lost 0, with 7 bases in between. The CDR3 is made up of 14 amino acids. For the CDR3, the DNA is TGTGCCAGCAGCTTACAGGGTATGAACACTGAAGCTTTCTTT. The encoded protein is CASSLQGMNTEAFF.

The V gene is TRBV5-6, the J gene TRBJ2-7; 8 positions match TRBD1. Germline CDR1 is SGHDT and CDR2 is YYEEEE. The CDR3 consists of 15 residues. V gave up 5 bases and J gave up 4 bases; unmatched junction bases: 11. DNA for the CDR3: TGTGCCAGCAGTCCGACAGGGGTCCTCGGATACGAGCAGTACTTC. Translating it yields CASSPTGVLGYEQYF.

Here the CDR3 DNA reads TGCGCCAGCAGTGAGGTAGAAGCGGGGGGCGGGGGGCAGTTCTTC. As protein: CASSEVEAGGGGQFF. This sequence joins TRBV10-2 and TRBJ2-1; 9 positions match TRBD2. The junction had 11 bases not matched to a gene; V was cut back by 2 bases and J by 12 bases. Germline V gene data show CDR1 as WSHSY and CDR2 as SAAADI. This CDR3 is built from 15 residues.

The V gene is TRBV18, the J gene TRBJ1-1; tentative D call: TRBD1 (5 bases). The CDR3 runs to 14 residues. Trimming left V 6 bases short and J 4 bases short, with 15 bases between. Germline CDR1 reads KGHSH; CDR2 reads LQKENI. In DNA, the CDR3 is TGTGCCAGCTCCCCCAGGGACTTGGGCACTGAAGCTTTCTTT. It translates to CASSPRDLGTEAFF.

This clone was picked up one time. The rearrangement joins TRBV15 to TRBJ2-1; 11 nucleotides line up with TRBD2. The V gene's germline CDR1 is LNHNV and CDR2 YYDKDF (reference sequence). This CDR3 region has 19 residues. V gave up 0 bases and J gave up 7 bases; unmatched junction bases: 14. The chain's CDR3 is CATSRDPLVAGGPGNEQFF. DNA for the CDR3: TGTGCCACCAGCAGAGACCCGTTGGTAGCGGGGGGGCCGGGTAATGAGCAGTTCTTC.

This chain joins TRBV7-9 and TRBJ2-1; 7 positions agree with TRBD2. V shed 1 base and J 12 bases; nucleotides not matched to a gene: 6. CDR3 size: 13 residues. From germline, CDR1 is SEHNR and CDR2 FQNEAQ (reference sequence). The CDR3 region has the DNA TGTGCCAGCAGCTTAGTGGTCGGCGGGGGGCAGTTCTTC. It specifies CASSLVVGGGQFF.

This clone was recorded only once. V usage is TRBV10-3 and J usage is TRBJ1-2, with a possible D match to TRBD1 (5 bases). This CDR3 has 13 amino acids. From germline, CDR1 is ENHRY and CDR2 SYGVKD. Trimming shortened V by 8 bases and J by 5 bases, and 15 bases separated the two germline ends. The CDR3 is CAILGQGEYGYTF. The CDR3 DNA reads as TGTGCCATCCTGGGGCAGGGAGAGTATGGCTACACCTTC.

This chain uses TRBV3-1 (or the pseudogene TRBV3-2) with TRBJ2-5; TRBD2 matches 12 bases. The CDR3 has 13 amino acids. Germline lookup yields CDR1 LGHDT and CDR2 YNNKEL (reference sequence). J gave up 13 bases and V 4 bases, and 7 bases lay outside the gene matches. The CDR3: CASSPRLAGVGYF. CDR3 nucleotide sequence: TGTGCCAGCAGCCCTCGACTAGCGGGAGTAGGGTACTTC.

The chain is built from TRBV28 and TRBJ1-2, with 11 nucleotides matching TRBD1. This CDR3 spans 12 amino acids. From germline, CDR1 is MDHEN and CDR2 SYDVKM. J gave up 6 bases and V 8 bases, and 2 bases lay outside the gene matches. The CDR3 DNA sequence: TGTGCCAGCGGACAGGGGGCGAATGGCTACACCTTC. This gives the protein CASGQGANGYTF.

J is TRBJ2-5 and V is TRBV25-1; TRBD1 or TRBD2 may be the D gene (5 bases each). This CDR3 is 17 amino acids long. Looked up from germline, CDR1 is MGHDK and CDR2 is SYGVNS. Trimming removed 6 bases from V and 2 bases from J, with 22 bases in between. The CDR3 protein is CASRSPSQGPEQETQYF. CDR3 sequence (DNA): TGTGCCAGCAGATCCCCCTCTCAGGGACCGGAGCAAGAGACCCAGTACTTC. The full variable domain, its missing parts supplied by reference TRBV25-1 and TRBJ2-5, is EADIYQTPRYLVIGTGKKITLECSQTMGHDKMYWYQQDPGMELHLIHYSYGVNSTEKGDLSSESTVSRIRTEHFPLTLESARPSHTSQYLCASRSPSQGPEQETQYFGPGTRLLVL.